This TCR beta chain was profiled in a study of blood T cell repertoires in COVID-19. In the original processing: How many nucleated cells were present was estimated from reference gene primer amplification. Produced via immunoSEQ multiplex PCR; TCRdb's table is partial and in-frame only. The V and J calls and clone size are taken from that table; D and trimming were inferred from the DNA. Here the sample spans 100,000 to 150,000 clones, about 70% being singletons. V lost 4 bases, J lost 5 bases, and 8 bases lay in between. The CDR3 totals 13 residues. Germline CDR1 and CDR2: KGHDR and SFDVKD. The chain uses TRBV24-1 and TRBJ2-4; D not resolved. Sequencing input: peripheral blood. The origin of this receptor is a man aged 55 to 70 with acute or convalescent COVID-19. CDR3 amino acids: CATSDRFENIQYF. As DNA, the CDR3 is TGTGCCACCAGTGACCGTTTCGAAAACATTCAGTACTTC.